The clone carrying this TCR beta chain was found many times. Its target is not known. Through Arm-PCR of CDR3 regions and iRepertoire HTBI primers, TCR beta libraries were built. TCRdb reanalysed the multiplex PCR reads using MiXCR and keeps one entry per CDR3 protein. The sample holds 350,000 to 450,000 distinct CDR3 sequences; roughly 24% are singletons and the top ten take approximately 28%. Time point: persistent/refractory GD, antithyroid drugs over 5 years with positive TRAb. Generation of the TCR library employed RNA extracted from PBMCs. Each patient gave roughly 10 milliliters of EDTA-anticoagulated peripheral blood. The sample is drawn from a study of regulatory T cells in long-lasting Graves disease. Study results and caveats: Because few samples were included, accuracy may have been lower. Peripheral blood was the sole material, not thyroid tissue. A greater number of public clonotypes (more than 2,500) was shared by persistent patients than by new patients (over 900).

The source material was peripheral blood mononuclear cells (PBMCs), sampled when the disease was refractory, from a patient treated with antithyroid drugs. This TCR came from a woman in her thirties or forties with Graves disease.

The CDR3 DNA is TGTGCCAGCAAGGGCATCCGGGGATACGAGCAGTACTTC. This codes for CASKGIRGYEQYF. The chain recombines TRBV2 with TRBJ2-7; a possible D gene is TRBD2 (5 bases). V gave up 7 bases and J gave up 4 bases, with 14 bases separating them. The CDR3 runs 13 residues. Germline V lookup: CDR1 SNHLY, CDR2 FYNNEI.